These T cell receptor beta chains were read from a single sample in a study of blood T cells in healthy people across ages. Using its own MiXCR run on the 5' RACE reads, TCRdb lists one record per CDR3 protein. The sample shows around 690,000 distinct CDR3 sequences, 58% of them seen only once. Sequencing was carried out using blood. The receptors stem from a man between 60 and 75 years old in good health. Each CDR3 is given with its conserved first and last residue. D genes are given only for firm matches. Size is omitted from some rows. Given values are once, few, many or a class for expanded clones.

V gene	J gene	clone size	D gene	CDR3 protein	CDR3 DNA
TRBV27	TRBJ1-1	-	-	CASSSPAGSNTEAFF	TGTGCCAGCAGTTCCCCAGCAGGCAGCAACACTGAAGCTTTCTTT
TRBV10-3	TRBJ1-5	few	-	CAISEDERGPQHF	TGTGCCATCAGTGAGGACGAGAGGGGACCCCAGCATTTT
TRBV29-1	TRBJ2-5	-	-	CSLCDGQETQYF	TGCAGCCTTTGCGACGGCCAAGAGACCCAGTACTTC
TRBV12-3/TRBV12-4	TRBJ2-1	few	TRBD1	CASSRTGNSYNEQFF	TGTGCCAGCAGCCGGACAGGGAACTCCTACAATGAGCAGTTCTTC
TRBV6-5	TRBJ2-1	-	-	CASTRDGGGEQFF	TGTGCCAGCACCCGGGACGGAGGGGGTGAGCAGTTCTTC
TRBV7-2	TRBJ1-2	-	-	CASSLGEGYGYTF	TGTGCCAGCAGCTTGGGGGAAGGCTATGGCTACACCTTC
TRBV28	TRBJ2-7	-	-	CASKGEGRSYEQYF	TGTGCCAGCAAAGGAGAGGGGCGGTCCTACGAGCAGTACTTC
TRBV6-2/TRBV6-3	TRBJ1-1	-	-	CASKDGGNTEAFF	TGTGCCAGCAAGGATGGCGGGAACACTGAAGCTTTCTTT
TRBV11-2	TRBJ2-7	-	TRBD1	CASSRDRAEQYF	TGTGCCAGCAGCAGGGACAGGGCCGAGCAGTACTTC
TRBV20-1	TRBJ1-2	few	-	CSARPIGLNGYTF	TGCAGTGCCAGACCCATAGGCCTGAATGGCTACACCTTC
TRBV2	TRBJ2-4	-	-	CASSERGGGPLEQYF	TGTGCCAGCAGTGAACGGGGCGGGGGCCCCTTGGAGCAGTACTTC
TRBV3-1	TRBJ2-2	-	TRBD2	CASSQNGGAVTGELFF	TGTGCCAGCAGCCAAAACGGGGGGGCCGTCACCGGGGAGCTGTTTTTT
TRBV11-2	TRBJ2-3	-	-	CASSPRQAVDTQYF	TGTGCCAGCAGCCCACGACAGGCCGTAGATACGCAGTATTTT
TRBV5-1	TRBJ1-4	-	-	CASSSDGGEKLFF	TGCGCCAGCAGCTCGGATGGTGGTGAAAAACTGTTTTTT
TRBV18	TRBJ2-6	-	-	CASSGGRVSGANVLTF	TGTGCCAGCTCGGGGGGTAGAGTCTCTGGGGCCAACGTCCTGACTTTC
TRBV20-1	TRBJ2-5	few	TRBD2	CSQRGAEETQYF	TGCAGTCAGCGGGGGGCGGAAGAGACCCAGTACTTC
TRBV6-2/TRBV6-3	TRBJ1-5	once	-	CASRDSPNQPQHF	TGTGCCAGCAGGGACAGCCCCAATCAGCCCCAGCATTTT
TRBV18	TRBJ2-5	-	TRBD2	CASSPAWSGGQQETQYF	TGTGCCAGCTCACCTGCGTGGAGCGGGGGCCAACAAGAGACCCAGTACTTC
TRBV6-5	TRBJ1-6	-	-	CASSYSADYNSPLHF	TGTGCCAGCAGTTACTCTGCGGACTATAATTCACCCCTCCACTTT
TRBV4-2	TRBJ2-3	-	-	CASSQEGGRDTQYF	TGTGCCAGCAGCCAAGAAGGGGGGCGAGATACGCAGTATTTT
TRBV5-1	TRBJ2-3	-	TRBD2	CASSLDDSGVTDTQYF	TGCGCCAGCAGCTTGGACGATAGCGGGGTGACAGATACGCAGTATTTT
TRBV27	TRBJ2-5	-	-	CASKQGIKGETQYF	TGTGCCAGCAAACAAGGGATCAAGGGGGAGACCCAGTACTTC
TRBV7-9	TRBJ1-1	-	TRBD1	CASSQQGGNTEAFF	TGTGCCAGCAGCCAACAGGGGGGGAACACTGAAGCTTTCTTT
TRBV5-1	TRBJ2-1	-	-	CASSAGQTSYNEQFF	TGCGCCAGCAGCGCCGGACAGACATCCTACAATGAGCAGTTCTTC
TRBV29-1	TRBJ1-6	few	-	CSVGDGNNSPLHF	TGCAGCGTTGGGGACGGTAATAATTCACCCCTCCACTTT
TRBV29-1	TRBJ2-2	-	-	CSVAPPSNTGELFF	TGCAGCGTTGCCCCTCCGAGTAACACCGGGGAGCTGTTTTTT
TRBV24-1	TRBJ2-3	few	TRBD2	CATSDTGAGGDTDTQYF	TGTGCCACCAGTGACACCGGAGCGGGGGGGGACACAGATACGCAGTATTTT
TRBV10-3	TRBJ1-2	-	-	CAISESPDNYGYTF	TGTGCCATCAGTGAGTCTCCCGACAACTATGGCTACACCTTC
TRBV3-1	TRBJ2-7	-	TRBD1	CASSQVGDRSNYEQYF	TGTGCCAGCAGCCAAGTGGGGGACAGGAGCAACTACGAGCAGTACTTC
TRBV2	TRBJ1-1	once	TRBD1	CASSLQGAANTEAFF	TGTGCCAGCAGCCTACAGGGGGCGGCGAACACTGAAGCTTTCTTT
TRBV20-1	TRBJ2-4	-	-	CSALPGGGASGAKNIQYF	TGCAGTGCCCTCCCGGGTGGGGGGGCCAGTGGGGCCAAAAACATTCAGTACTTC
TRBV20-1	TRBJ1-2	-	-	CSASAGLGYTF	TGCAGTGCTTCAGCCGGGCTCGGCTACACCTTC
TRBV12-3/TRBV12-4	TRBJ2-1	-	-	CASSQGGRAKKRNEQFF	TGTGCCAGCAGCCAAGGCGGCAGGGCAAAGAAACGAAATGAGCAGTTCTTC
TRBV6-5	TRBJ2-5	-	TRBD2	CASSRGGYNEQYF	TGTGCCAGCAGTCGCGGGGGTTACAATGAGCAGTACTTC
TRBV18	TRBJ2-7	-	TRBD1	CASSPRGQGSEQYF	TGTGCCAGCTCACCACGAGGACAGGGGTCCGAGCAGTACTTC